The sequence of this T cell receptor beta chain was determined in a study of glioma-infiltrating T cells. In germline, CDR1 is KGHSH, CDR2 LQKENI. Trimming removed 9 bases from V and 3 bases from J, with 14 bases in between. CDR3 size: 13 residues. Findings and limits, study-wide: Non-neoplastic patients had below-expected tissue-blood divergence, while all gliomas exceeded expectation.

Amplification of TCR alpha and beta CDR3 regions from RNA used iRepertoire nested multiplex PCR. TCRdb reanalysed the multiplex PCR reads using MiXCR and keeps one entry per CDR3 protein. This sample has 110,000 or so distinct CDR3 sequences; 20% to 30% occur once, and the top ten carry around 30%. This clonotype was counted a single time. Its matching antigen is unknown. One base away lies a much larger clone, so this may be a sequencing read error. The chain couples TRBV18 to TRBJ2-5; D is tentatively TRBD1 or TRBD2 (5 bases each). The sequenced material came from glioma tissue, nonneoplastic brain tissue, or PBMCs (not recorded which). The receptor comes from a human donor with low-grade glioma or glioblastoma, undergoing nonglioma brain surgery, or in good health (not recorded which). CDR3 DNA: TGTGCCAGTTCTTGGGGGACGGAAGAGACCCAGTACTTC. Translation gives CASSWGTEETQYF.